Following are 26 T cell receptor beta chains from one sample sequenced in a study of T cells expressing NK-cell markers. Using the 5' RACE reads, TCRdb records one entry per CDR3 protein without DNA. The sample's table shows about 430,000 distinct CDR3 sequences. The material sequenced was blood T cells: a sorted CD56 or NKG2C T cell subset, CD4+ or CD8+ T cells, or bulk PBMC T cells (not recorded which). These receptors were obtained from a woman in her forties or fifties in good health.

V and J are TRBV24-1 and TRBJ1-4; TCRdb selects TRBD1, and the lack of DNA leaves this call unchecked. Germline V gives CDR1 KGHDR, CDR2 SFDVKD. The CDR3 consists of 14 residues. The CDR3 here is CATSEGQKNEKLFF.

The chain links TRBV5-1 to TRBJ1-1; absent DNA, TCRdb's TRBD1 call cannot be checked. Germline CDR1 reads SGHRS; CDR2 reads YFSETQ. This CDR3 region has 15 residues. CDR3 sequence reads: CASSEGTGGFTEAFF.

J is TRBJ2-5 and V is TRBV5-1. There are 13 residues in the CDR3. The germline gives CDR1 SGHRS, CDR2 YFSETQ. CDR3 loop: CASSPVVSETQYF.

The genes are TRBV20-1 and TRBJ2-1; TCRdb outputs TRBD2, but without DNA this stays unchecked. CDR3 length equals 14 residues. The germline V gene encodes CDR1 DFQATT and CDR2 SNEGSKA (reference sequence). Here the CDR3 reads CSAARTSGNNEQFF.

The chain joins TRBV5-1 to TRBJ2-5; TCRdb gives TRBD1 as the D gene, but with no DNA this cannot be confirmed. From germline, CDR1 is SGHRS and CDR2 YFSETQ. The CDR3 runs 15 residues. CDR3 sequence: CASSPEQGAGETQYF.

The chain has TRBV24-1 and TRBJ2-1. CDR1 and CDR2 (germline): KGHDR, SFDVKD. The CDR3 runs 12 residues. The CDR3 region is CATSVPLGEQFF.

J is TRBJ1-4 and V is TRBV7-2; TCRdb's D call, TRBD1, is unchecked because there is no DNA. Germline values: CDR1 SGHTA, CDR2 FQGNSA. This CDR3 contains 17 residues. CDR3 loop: CASSAGGGITTNEKLFF. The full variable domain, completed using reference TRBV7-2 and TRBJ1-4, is GAGVSQSPSNKVTEKGKDVELRCDPISGHTALYWYRQSLGQGLEFLIYFQGNSAPDKSGLPSDRFSAERTGGSVSTLTIQRTQQEDSAVYLCASSAGGGITTNEKLFFGSGTQLSVL.

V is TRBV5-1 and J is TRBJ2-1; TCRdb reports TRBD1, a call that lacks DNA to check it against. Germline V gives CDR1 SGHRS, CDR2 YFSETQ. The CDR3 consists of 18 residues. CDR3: CASSLARQGRSRVNEQFF.

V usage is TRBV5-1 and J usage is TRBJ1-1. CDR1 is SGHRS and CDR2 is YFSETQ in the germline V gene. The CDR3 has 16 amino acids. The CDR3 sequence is CASSLAGVRPNTEAFF.

Here the CDR3 reads CASSQDNPAPYNEQFF. The rearrangement links TRBV3-1 to TRBJ2-1; absent DNA, TCRdb's TRBD1 call cannot be checked. From germline, CDR1 is LGHDT and CDR2 YNNKEL (reference sequence). This CDR3 comprises 16 residues.

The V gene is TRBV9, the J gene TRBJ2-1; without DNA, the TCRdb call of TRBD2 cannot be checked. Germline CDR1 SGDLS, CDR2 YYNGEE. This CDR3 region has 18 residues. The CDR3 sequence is CASSAPRGLAGAGHEQFF.

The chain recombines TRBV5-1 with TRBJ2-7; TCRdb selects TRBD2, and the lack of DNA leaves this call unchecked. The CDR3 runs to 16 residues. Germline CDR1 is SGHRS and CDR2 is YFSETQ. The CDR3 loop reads CASSLNLGTSGSEQYF.

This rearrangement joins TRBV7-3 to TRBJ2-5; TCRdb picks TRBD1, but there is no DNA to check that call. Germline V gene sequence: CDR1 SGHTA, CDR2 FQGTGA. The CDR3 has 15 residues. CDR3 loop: CASSLMVGAGETQYF.

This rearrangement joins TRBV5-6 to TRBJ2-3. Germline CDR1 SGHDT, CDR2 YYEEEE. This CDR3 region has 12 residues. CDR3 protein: CASGFSTDTQYF.

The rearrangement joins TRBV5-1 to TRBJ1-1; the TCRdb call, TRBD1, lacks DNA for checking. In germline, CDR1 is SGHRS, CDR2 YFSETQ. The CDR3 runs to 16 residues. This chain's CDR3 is CASSLGTGQGRTEAFF.

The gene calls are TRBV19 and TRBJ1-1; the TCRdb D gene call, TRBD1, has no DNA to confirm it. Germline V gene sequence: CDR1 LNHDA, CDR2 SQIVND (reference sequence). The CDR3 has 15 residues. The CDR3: CATSGDRGFNTEAFF.

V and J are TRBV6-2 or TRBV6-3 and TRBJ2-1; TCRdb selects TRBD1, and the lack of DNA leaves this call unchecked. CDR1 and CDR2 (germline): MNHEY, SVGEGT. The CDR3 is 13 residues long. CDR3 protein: CASRGQQYNEQFF.

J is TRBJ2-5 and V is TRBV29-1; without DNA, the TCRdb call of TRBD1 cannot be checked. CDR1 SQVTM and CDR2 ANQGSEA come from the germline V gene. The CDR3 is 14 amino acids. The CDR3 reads CSEKGRPSTETQYF.

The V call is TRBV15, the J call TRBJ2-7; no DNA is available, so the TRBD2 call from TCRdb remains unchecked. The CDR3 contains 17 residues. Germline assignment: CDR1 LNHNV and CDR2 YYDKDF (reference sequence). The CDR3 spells CATSTPQAGGKAYEQYF.

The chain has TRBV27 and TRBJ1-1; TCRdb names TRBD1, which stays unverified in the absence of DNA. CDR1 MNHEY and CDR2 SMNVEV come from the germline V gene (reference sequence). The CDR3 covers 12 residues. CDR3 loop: CASAGTMGEAFF.

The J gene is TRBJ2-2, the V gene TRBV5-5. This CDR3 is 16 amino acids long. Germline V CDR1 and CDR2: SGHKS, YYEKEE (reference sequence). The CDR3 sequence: CASSFTKGGDTGELFF.

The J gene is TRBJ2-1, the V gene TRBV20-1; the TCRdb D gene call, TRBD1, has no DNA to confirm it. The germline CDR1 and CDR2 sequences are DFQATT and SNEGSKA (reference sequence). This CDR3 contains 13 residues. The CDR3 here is CSARLYGNDEQFF.

Here the CDR3 reads CASSQGRQGTGANVLTF. V usage is TRBV4-1 and J usage is TRBJ2-6; the D gene TCRdb calls, TRBD1, cannot be checked with no DNA. CDR3 length equals 17 residues. Germline lookup yields CDR1 MGHRA and CDR2 YSYEKL.

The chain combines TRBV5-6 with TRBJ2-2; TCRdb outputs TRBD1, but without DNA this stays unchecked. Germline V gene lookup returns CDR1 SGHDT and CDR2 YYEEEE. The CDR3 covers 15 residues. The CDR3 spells CASSQWTGHTGELFF.

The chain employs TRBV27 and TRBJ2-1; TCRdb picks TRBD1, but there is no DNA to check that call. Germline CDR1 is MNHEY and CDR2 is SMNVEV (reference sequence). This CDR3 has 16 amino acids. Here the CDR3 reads CASSPIGTGSYNEQFF.

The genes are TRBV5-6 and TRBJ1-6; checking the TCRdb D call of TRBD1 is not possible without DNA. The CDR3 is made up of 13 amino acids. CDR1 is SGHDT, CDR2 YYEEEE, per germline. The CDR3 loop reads CASSLDRASPLHF.